This TCR beta chain appears in the sequencing data of a study of blood T cell repertoires in COVID-19 (TCRdb year 2020). With respect to the entire study: The collaborator samples originated in the United States, Italy and Spain and spanned the acute and convalescent phases of COVID-19. The material from the prospective study consisted of cDNA or gDNA derived from T cells, B-cell-depleted T cells, or PBMCs. Deeply sampled blood TCRbeta repertoires from subjects exposed to, actively infected with, or recovered from COVID-19 were included in the dataset. The repertoires were made available in a free public database intended to serve as a resource for research on the immune response to SARS-CoV-2. The samples were drawn from the first 160 participants of the ongoing ImmuneRACE study and from some 1,300 subjects provided by 6 global collaborators. A de-identified subject ID, COVID-19 status, age in years and sex were almost always included in the sample metadata. Where available, HLA class I and class II types were taken from metadata supplied by the sample provider and were not determined by assay-based typing.

The collaborating institutions used their own protocols to collect whole blood in K2EDTA tubes. For TCRbeta analysis, collaborators shipped samples in one of three forms: frozen whole blood, isolated PBMCs, or DNA extracted from either of those sample types. What the research found in general, with its limitations: The amount of clinical and demographic metadata varied by source and participant and was provided uncurated.

Turning to this clone: The antigen it recognizes is unknown. No much larger clone exists at a distance of one base, and base qualities are not known.

TCRbeta CDR3 regions were amplified from genomic DNA using the immunoSEQ Assay, a bias-controlled multiplex PCR. In the original analysis: The number of nucleated cells in each sample was estimated by amplification of reference gene primers within the assay. To quantify the absolute abundance of each unique TCRbeta CDR3 rearrangement, sequence reads were collapsed and filtered. For each sample, productive Simpson clonality was calculated as the square root of Simpson's diversity index over productive rearrangements. The source is immuneACCESS, and TCRdb retained only in-frame sequences with V and J called. Part of the clones is not carried over; for the studies checked, unresolved V genes explain less than half of this, and the remainder is unexplained. That table is the source of V, J and clone size, and D and trimming were worked out from the DNA. The sample data list 45,000 to 55,000 clones, and approximately 87% of these were observed just once. Approximately 5.3% of the sample lies in the top ten.

The TCR sequence derives from a human donor in a cohort sampled during active COVID-19. What was sequenced was peripheral blood.

The DNA reads TGCGCCAGCAGTGACTCTAGCGGGACCTCCTACGAGCAGTACTTC. It is translated as CASSDSSGTSYEQYF. The chain uses TRBV10-1 and TRBJ2-7; TRBD2 agrees with 9 junctional bases. Via the germline V gene (reference sequence), CDR1 is WNHNN and CDR2 SYGVQD. The CDR3 measures 15 amino acids from cysteine to phenylalanine. Just the 45-base CDR3 DNA is kept, in frame starting at base 1. Ends trimmed: V by 3 bases, J by 0 bases; bases unmatched to a gene: 3.